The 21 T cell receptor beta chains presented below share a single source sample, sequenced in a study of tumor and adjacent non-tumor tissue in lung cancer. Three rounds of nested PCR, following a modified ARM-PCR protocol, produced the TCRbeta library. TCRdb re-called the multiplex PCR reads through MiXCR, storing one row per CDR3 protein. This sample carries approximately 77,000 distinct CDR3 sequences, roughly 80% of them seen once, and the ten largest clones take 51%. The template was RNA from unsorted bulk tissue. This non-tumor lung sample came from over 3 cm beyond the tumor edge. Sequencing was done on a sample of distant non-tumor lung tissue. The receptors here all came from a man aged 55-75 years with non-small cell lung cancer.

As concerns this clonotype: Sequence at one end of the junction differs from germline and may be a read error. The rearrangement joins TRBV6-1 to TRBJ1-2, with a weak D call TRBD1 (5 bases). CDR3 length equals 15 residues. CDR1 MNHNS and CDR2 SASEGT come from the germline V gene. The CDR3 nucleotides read TGTGCCAGCATCCCATTCACAGGCCATAACTATGGCTGCACCTTC. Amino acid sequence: CASIPFTGHNYGCTF.

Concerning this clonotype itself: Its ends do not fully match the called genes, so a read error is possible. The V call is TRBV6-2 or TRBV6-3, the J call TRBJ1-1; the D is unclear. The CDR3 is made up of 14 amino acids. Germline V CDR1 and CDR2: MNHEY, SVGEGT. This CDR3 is CVGSYPYGNTVAFF. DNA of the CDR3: TGTGTCGGCAGTTACCCCTACGGGAACACTGTAGCTTTCTTT.

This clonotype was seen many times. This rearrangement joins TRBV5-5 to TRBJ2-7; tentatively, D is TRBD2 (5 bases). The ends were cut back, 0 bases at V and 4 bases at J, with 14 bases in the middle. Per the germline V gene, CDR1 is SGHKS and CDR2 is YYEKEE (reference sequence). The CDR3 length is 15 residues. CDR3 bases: TGTGCCAGCAGCTTGGCCCCGGGGTCGGGGTACGAGCAGTACTTC. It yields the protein CASSLAPGSGYEQYF.

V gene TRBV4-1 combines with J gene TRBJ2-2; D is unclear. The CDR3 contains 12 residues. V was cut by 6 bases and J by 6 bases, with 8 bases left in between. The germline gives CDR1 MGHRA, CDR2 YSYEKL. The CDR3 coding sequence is TGCGCCAGCAGTCGTTTATCCGGGGAGCTGTTTTTT. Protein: CASSRLSGELFF.

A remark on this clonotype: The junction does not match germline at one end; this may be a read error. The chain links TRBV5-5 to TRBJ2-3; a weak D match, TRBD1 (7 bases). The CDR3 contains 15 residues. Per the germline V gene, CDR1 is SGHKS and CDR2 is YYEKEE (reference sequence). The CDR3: CANSLEGASTDTQYF. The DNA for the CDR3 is TGTGCCAACAGCTTGGAGGGGGCCAGCACTGATACGCAGTATTTT. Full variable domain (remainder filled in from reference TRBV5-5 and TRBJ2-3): DAGVTQSPTHLIKTRGQQVTLRCSPISGHKSVSWYQQVLGQGPQFIFQYYEKEERGRGNFPDRFSARQFPNYSSELNVNALLLGDSALYLCANSLEGASTDTQYFGPGTRLTVL.

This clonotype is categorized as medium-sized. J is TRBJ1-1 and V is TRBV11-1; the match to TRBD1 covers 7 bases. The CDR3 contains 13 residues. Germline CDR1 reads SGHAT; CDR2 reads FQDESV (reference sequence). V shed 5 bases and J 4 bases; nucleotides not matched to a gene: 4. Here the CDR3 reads CASSTQGGTEAFF. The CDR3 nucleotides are TGTGCCAGCAGCACGCAGGGGGGCACTGAAGCTTTCTTT.

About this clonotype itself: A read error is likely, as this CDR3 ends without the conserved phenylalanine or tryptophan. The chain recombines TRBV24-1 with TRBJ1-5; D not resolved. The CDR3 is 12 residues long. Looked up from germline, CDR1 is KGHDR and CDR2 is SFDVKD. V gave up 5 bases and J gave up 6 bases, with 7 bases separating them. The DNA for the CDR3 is TGTGCCACCAGTGCACGGGGTCAGCCCCAGCATTCT. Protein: CATSARGQPQHS.

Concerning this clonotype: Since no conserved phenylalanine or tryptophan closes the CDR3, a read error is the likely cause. CDR3 amino acids: CAGSPIYGGNVLTL. DNA of the CDR3: TGTGCCGGCAGTCCTATCTATGGGGGCAACGTCCTGACTCTC. The gene calls are TRBV11-2 and TRBJ2-6; tentatively, D is TRBD1 or TRBD2 (5 bases each). The CDR3 spans 14 residues. Looked up from germline, CDR1 is SGHAT and CDR2 is FQNNGV.

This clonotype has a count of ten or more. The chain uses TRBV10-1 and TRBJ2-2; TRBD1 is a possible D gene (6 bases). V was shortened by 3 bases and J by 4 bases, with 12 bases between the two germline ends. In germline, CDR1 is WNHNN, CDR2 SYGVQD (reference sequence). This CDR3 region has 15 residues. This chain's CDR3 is CASSDEAGVTGELFF. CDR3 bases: TGCGCCAGCAGTGATGAGGCAGGGGTCACCGGGGAGCTGTTTTTT.

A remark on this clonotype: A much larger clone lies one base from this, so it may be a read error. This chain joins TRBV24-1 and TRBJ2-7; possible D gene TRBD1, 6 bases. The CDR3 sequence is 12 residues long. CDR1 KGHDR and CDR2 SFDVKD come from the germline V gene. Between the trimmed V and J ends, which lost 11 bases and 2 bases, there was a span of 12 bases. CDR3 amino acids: CANGQLPYEQYF. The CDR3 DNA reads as TGTGCCAATGGACAGCTCCCCTACGAGCAGTACTTC.

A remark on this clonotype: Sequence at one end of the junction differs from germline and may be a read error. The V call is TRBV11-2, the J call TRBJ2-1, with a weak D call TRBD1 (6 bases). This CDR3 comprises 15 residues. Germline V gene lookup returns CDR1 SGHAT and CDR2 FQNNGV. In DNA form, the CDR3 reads TGTGCCAGCAGCTTCACAGGGAGCTCCCACAATGGGCAGTTATTC. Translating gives CASSFTGSSHNGQLF.

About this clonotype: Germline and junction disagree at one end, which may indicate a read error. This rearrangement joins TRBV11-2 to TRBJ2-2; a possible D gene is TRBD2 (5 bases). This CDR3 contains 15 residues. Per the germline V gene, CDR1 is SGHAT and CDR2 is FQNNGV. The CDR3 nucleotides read TGTGCCAGCAGCGAACGTGGCCGATGCACCGGGGAGCTGTCTTTT. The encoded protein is CASSERGRCTGELSF. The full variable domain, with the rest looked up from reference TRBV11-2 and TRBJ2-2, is EAGVAQSPRYKIIEKRQSVAFWCNPISGHATLYWYQQILGQGPKLLIQFQNNGVVDDSQLPKDRFSAERLKGVDSTLKIQPAKLEDSAVYLCASSERGRCTGELSFGEGSRLTVL.

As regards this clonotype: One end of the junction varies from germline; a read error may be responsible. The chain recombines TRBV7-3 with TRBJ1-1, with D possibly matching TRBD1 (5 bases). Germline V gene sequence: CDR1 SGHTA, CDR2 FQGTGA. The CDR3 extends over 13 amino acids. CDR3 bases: TGTGCGAGCAGCTTAAGACAGAACACTGAAGTTTTCTTT. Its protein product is CASSLRQNTEVFF. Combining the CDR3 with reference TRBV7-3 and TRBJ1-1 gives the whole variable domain GAGVSQTPSNKVTEKGKYVELRCDPISGHTALYWYRQSLGQGPEFLIYFQGTGAADDSGLPNDRFFAVRPEGSVSTLKIQRTERGDSAVYLCASSLRQNTEVFFGQGTRLTVV.

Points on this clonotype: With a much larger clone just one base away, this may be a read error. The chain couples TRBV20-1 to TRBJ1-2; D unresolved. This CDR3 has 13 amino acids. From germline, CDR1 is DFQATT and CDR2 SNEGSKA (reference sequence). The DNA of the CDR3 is TGCAATGCTAGGACGGTAGCTAACTATAGCTACACCTTC. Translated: CNARTVANYSYTF.

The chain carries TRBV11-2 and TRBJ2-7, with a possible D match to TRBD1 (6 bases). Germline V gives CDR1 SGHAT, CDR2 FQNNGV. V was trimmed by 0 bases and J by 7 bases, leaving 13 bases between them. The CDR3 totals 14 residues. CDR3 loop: CASSLEAGAGEQYF. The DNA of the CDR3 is TGTGCCAGCAGCTTAGAGGCAGGGGCTGGGGAGCAGTACTTC.

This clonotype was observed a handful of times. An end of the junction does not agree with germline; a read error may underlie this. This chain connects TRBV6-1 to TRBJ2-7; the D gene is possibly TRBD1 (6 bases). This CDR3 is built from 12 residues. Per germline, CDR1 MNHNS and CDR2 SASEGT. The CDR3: CTSRDTPMEQYF. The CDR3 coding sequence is TGTACCAGCAGGGACACTCCGATGGAGCAGTACTTC.

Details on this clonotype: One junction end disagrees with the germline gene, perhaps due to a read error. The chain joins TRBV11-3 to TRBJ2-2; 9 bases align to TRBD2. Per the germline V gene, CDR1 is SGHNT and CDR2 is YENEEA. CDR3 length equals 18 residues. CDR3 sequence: CASSSRGAGGYREGELFF. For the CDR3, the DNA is TGTGCCAGCAGTTCCCGGGGAGCGGGAGGATACAGAGAAGGGGAACTGTTTTTT.

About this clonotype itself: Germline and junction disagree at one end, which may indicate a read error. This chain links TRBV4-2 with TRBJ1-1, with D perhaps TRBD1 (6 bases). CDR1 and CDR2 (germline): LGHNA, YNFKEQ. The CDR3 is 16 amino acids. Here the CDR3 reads CASSQGGFAAMSRAFF. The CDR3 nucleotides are TGTGCCAGTAGCCAAGGGGGGTTTGCGGCGATGAGTAGAGCTTTCTTT.

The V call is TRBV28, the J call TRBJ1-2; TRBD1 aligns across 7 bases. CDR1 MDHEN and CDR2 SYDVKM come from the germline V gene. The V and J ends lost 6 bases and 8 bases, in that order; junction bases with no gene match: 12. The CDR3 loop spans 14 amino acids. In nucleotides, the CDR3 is TGTGCCAGCAGCCCAGGGGGGGGAAGAGGAGGCTACACCTTC. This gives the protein CASSPGGGRGGYTF.

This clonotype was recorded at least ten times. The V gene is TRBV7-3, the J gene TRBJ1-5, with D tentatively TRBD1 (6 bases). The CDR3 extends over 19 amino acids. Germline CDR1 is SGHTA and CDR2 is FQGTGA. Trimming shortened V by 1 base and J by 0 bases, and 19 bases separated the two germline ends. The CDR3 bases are TGTGCCAGCAGCTTAAAGGGGGACCCCAGGGGTCATAGCAATCAGCCCCAGCATTTT. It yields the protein CASSLKGDPRGHSNQPQHF.

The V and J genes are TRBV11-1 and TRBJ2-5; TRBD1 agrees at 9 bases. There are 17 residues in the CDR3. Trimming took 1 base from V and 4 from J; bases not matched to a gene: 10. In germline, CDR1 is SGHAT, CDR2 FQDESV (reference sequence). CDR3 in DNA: TGTGCCAGCAGCTTAGTAACAGGGGGCTTCTACCGAGAGACCCAGTACTTC. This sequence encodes CASSLVTGGFYRETQYF.